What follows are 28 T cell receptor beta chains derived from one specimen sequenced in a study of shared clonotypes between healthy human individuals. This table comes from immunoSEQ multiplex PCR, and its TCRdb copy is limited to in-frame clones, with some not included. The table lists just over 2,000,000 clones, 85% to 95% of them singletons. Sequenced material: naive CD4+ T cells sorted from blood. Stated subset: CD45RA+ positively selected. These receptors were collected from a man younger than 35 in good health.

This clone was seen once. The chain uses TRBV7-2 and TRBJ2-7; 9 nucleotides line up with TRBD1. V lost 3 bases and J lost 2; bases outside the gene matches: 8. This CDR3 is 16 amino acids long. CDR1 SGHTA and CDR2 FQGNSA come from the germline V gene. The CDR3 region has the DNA TGTGCCAGCAGCTTGACACCGGGACAGGGAACCTACGAGCAGTACTTC. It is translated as CASSLTPGQGTYEQYF.

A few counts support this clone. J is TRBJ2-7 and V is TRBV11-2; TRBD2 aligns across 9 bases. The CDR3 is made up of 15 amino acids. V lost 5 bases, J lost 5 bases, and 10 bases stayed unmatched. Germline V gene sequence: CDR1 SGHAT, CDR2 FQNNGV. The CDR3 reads CASSPIAGAGNEQYF. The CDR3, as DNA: TGTGCCAGCAGCCCCATAGCGGGAGCTGGCAACGAGCAGTACTTC.

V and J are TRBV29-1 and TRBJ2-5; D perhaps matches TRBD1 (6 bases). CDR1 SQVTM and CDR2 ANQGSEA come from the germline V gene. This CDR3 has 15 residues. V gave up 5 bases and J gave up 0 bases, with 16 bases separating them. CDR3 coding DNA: TGCAGCGTTACAGGGTCCCGAAACAACCAAGAGACCCAGTACTTC. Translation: CSVTGSRNNQETQYF. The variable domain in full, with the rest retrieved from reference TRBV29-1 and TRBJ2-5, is SAVISQKPSRDICQRGTSLTIQCQVDSQVTMMFWYRQQPGQSLTLIATANQGSEATYESGFVIDKFPISRPNLTFSTLTVSNMSPEDSSIYLCSVTGSRNNQETQYFGPGTRLLVL.

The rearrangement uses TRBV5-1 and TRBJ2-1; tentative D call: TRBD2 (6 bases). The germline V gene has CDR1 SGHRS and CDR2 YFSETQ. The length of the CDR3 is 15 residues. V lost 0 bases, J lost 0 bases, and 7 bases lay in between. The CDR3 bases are TGCGCCAGCAGCTTGGAGGACTACTCCTACAATGAGCAGTTCTTC. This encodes CASSLEDYSYNEQFF.

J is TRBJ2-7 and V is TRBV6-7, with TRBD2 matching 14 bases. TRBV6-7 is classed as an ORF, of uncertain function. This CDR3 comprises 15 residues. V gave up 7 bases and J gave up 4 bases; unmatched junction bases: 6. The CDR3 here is CASTSTSGGEYEQYF. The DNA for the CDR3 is TGTGCCAGCACCTCGACTAGCGGGGGGGAATACGAGCAGTACTTC.

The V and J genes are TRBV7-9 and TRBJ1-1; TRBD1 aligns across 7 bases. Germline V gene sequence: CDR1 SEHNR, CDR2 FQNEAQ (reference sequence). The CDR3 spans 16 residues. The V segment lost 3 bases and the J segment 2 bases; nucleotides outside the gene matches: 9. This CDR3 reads CASSLSGTVINTEAFF. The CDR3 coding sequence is TGTGCCAGCAGCTTGTCCGGGACAGTAATCAACACTGAAGCTTTCTTT.

CDR3 DNA: TGTGCCAGCAGGGACAGGGTTAGCACAGATACGCAGTATTTT. Protein product: CASRDRVSTDTQYF. The V gene is TRBV28, the J gene TRBJ2-3, with TRBD1 matching 8 bases. V was pared by 6 bases and J by 0 bases, with 2 bases of the junction left unmatched. Looked up from germline, CDR1 is MDHEN and CDR2 is SYDVKM. The CDR3 totals 14 residues.

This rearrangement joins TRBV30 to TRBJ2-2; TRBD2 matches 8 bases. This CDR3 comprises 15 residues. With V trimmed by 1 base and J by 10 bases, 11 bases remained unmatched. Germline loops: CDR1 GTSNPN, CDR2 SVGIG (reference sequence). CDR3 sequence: CAWSGRGAGREELFF. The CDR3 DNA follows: TGTGCCTGGAGTGGGCGGGGGGCCGGACGGGAGGAGCTGTTTTTT.

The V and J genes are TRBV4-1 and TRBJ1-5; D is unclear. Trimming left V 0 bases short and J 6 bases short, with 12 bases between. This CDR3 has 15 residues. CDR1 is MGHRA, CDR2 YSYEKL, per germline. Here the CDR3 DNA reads TGCGCCAGCAGCCAAGATCGGGGTTTTGCTCAGCCCCAGCATTTT. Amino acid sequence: CASSQDRGFAQPQHF.

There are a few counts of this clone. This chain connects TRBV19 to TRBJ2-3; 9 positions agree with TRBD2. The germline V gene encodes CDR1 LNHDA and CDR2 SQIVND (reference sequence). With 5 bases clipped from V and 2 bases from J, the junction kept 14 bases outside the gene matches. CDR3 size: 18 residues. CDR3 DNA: TGTGCCAGTAGTCCGCCCGGGACTAGCAGAGGTTTCACAGATACGCAGTATTTT. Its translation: CASSPPGTSRGFTDTQYF.

In DNA form, the CDR3 reads TGTGCCAGCAGCGTAGAAGGGGCAGGGTCTGAGACCCAGTACTTC. Translated, it gives CASSVEGAGSETQYF. The chain uses TRBV9 and TRBJ2-5; perhaps TRBD1 as D (5 bases). CDR1 and CDR2 from the germline V gene are SGDLS and YYNGEE. Trimming removed 0 bases at V and 5 bases at J, with 14 bases between. CDR3 length: 15 amino acids.

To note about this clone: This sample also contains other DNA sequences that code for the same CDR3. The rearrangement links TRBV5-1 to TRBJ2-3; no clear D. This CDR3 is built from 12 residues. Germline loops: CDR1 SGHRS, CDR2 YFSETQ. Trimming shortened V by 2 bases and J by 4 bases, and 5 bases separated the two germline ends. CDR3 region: CASSLNADTQYF. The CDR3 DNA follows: TGCGCCAGCAGCTTAAACGCAGATACGCAGTATTTT.

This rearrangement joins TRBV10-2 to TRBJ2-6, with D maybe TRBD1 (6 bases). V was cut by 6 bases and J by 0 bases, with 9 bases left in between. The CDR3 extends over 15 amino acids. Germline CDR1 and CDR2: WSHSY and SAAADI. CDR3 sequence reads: CASRGAVSGANVLTF. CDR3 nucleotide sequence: TGCGCCAGCAGGGGGGCAGTCTCTGGGGCCAACGTCCTGACTTTC.

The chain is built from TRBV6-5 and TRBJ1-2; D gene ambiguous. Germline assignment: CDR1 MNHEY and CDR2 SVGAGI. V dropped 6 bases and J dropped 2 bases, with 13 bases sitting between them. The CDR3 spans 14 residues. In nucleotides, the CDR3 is TGTGCCAGCAGCGACGCAAGAGAAAACTATGGCTACACCTTC. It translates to CASSDARENYGYTF.

CDR3: CASSLDSGTGVDIQYF. The CDR3 DNA reads TGCGCCAGCAGCTTGGATTCCGGGACAGGGGTGGACATTCAGTACTTC. The chain is built from TRBV5-1 and TRBJ2-4; TRBD1 matches at 10 bases. Germline loops: CDR1 SGHRS, CDR2 YFSETQ. J gave up 8 bases and V 0 bases, and 8 bases lay outside the gene matches. The CDR3 totals 16 residues. Full variable domain (remainder filled in from reference TRBV5-1 and TRBJ2-4): KAGVTQTPRYLIKTRGQQVTLSCSPISGHRSVSWYQQTPGQGLQFLFEYFSETQRNKGNFPGRFSGRQFSNSRSEMNVSTLELGDSALYLCASSLDSGTGVDIQYFGAGTRLSVL.

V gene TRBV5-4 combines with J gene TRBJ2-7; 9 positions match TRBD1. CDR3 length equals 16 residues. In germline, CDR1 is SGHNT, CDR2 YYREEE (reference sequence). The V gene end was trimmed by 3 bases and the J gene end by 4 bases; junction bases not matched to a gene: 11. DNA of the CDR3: TGTGCCAGCAGCTCGGGAGGAGGGACAGGGTCTTACGAGCAGTACTTC. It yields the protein CASSSGGGTGSYEQYF.

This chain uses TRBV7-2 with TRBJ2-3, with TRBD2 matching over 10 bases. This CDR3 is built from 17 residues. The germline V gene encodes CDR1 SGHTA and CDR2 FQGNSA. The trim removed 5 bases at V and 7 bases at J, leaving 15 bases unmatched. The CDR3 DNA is TGTGCCAGCAGCCCCTCGGTATTAGCGGGGGGTGGAAATACGCAGTATTTT. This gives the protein CASSPSVLAGGGNTQYF. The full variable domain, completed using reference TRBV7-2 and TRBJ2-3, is GAGVSQSPSNKVTEKGKDVELRCDPISGHTALYWYRQSLGQGLEFLIYFQGNSAPDKSGLPSDRFSAERTGGSVSTLTIQRTQQEDSAVYLCASSPSVLAGGGNTQYFGPGTRLTVL.

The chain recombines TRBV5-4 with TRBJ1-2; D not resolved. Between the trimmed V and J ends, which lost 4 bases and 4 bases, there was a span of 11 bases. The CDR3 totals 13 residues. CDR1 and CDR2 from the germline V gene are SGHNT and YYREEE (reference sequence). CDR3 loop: CASSPMDPYGYTF. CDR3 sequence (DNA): TGTGCCAGCAGCCCAATGGACCCCTATGGCTACACCTTC.

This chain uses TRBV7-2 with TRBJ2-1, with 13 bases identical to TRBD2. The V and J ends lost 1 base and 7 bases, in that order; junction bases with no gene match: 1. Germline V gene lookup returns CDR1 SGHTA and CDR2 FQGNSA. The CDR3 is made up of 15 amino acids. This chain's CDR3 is CASSLGTSGRNEQFF. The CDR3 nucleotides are TGTGCCAGCAGCTTAGGGACTAGCGGGAGAAATGAGCAGTTCTTC.

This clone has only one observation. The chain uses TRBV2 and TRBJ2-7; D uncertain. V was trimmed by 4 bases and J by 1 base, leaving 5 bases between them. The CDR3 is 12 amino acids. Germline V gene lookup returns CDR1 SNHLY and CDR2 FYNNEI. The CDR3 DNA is TGTGCCAGCAGTGGTGAGTCCTACGAGCAGTACTTC. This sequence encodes CASSGESYEQYF.

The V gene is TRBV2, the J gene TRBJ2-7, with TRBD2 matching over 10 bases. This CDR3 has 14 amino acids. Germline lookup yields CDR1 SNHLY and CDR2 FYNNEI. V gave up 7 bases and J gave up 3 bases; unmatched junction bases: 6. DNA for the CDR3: TGTGCCAGCATTAGCGGGGGGACAAACTACGAGCAGTACTTC. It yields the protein CASISGGTNYEQYF.

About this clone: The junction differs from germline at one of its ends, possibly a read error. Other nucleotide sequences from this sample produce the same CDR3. The CDR3, as DNA: TGTGCTAGCATCGGGTTAGGCGAGCAGTACTTC. Its translation: CASIGLGEQYF. The chain links TRBV28 to TRBJ2-7; D is unresolved. The CDR3 loop spans 11 amino acids. Germline V lookup: CDR1 MDHEN, CDR2 SYDVKM.

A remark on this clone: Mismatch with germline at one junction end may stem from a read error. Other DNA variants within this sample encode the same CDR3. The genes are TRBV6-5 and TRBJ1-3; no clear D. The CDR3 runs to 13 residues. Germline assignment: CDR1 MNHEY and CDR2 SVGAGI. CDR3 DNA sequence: TGCGCCAGCAGTTCGAACTCTGGAAACACCATATATTTT. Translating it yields CASSSNSGNTIYF.

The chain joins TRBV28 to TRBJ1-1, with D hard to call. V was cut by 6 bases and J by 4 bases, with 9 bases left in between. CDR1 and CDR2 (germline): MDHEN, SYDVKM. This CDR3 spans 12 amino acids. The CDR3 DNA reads TGTGCCAGCAGGCAAGCTCCCACTGAAGCTTTCTTT. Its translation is CASRQAPTEAFF.

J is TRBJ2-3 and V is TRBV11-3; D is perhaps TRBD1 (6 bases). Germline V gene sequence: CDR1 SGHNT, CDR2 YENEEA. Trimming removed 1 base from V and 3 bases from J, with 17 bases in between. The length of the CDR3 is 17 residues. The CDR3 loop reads CASSLAAAGQTTDTQYF. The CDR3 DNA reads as TGTGCCAGCAGCTTAGCCGCCGCAGGACAGACAACAGATACGCAGTATTTT.

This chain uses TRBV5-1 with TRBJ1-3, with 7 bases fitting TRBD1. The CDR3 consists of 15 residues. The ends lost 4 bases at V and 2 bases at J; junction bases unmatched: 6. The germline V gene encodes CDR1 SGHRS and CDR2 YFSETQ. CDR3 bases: TGCGCCAGCAGCATCCTTACAGGGGCTGGAAACACCATATATTTT. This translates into CASSILTGAGNTIYF.

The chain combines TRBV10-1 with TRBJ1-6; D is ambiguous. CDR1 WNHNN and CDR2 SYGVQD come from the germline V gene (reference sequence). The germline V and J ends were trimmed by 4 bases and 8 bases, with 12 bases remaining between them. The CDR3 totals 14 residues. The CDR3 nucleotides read TGCGCCAGCAGTGCGAGGGATACGGATTCACCCCTCCACTTT. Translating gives CASSARDTDSPLHF.

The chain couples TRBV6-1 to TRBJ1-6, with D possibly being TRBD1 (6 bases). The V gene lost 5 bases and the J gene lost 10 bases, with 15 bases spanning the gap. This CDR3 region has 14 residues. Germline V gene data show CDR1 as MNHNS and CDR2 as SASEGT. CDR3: CASSRLRGQSPLHF. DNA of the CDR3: TGTGCCAGCAGTCGCCTACGGGGGCAATCACCCCTCCACTTT.